This T cell receptor beta chain was retrieved from a study of blood T cell repertoires in COVID-19. For the study at large: The United States, Italy and Spain were the sources of the acute and convalescent COVID-19 samples. PBMCs, B-cell-depleted T cells, or T cells were the source of the cDNA or gDNA that made up the material.

As processed by the authors: The authors estimated nucleated cell counts from reference gene primer amplification. Only in-frame clones appear in the TCRdb table, and some are missing; sequencing was by immunoSEQ multiplex PCR. Clone size and the V and J calls come from that table; the DNA yielded D and trimming. The repertoire includes roughly 75,000 clones, about 80% of them detected once, and 0.83% sits in the top ten. V was pared by 3 bases and J by 6 bases, with 11 bases between. The CDR3 covers 13 residues. Germline V gene sequence: CDR1 KGHSH, CDR2 LQKENI. The sample consisted of peripheral blood. The source is a woman between 65 and 79 years old with acute or convalescent COVID-19. This rearrangement joins TRBV18 to TRBJ1-1, with TRBD1 as a possible D gene (5 bases). For the CDR3, the DNA is TGTGCCAGCTCACCCCTGGGGGGGGCTGAAGCTTTCTTT. Protein: CASSPLGGAEAFF.